One T cell receptor (beta chain) is described in this entry. The source of the sample is a study of blood T cell repertoires in COVID-19. Study overall: Researchers got acute and convalescent COVID-19 samples from the United States, Italy and Spain. Nucleic acid was either cDNA or gDNA, and it came from T cells, B-cell-depleted T cells, or PBMCs.

In the original analysis: For nucleated cells, counts were estimated from reference gene primer amplification. Sequenced by immunoSEQ multiplex PCR; TCRdb stores in-frame clones only, minus some. D and trimming come from the DNA, and the V and J calls and clone size come from that table. In the table there are 150,000 to 200,000 clones, 75% to 90% of which are singletons. The ends lost 1 base at V and 5 bases at J; junction bases unmatched: 7. CDR3 length: 15 residues. The germline CDR1 and CDR2 sequences are LGHDT and YNNKEL (reference sequence). The sequencing sample was made of peripheral blood. The TCR sequence derives from a human donor in a cohort sampled during active COVID-19. The rearrangement joins TRBV3-1 (or the pseudogene TRBV3-2) to TRBJ1-1; 7 bases are a match to TRBD1. The chain's CDR3 is CASSQVNRGSTEAFF. CDR3 DNA: TGTGCCAGCAGCCAAGTCAACAGGGGATCGACTGAAGCTTTCTTT.